The T cell receptor beta chain described here comes from a study of neurological immune-mediated disorders. The authors made cDNA by 5'RACE with 10-nucleotide random UMIs. TCRdb reprocessed the 5' RACE reads via MiXCR and lists one record per CDR3 protein. The sample shows tens of thousands of distinct CDR3 sequences, about 18% of them seen only once. General study points: The highest TCR clonal expansion occurred in HTLV-1-associated myelopathy; multiple sclerosis fell below healthy controls. The absence of shared CDR3 amino acid sequences among expanded clones across subjects suggests private repertoires in all groups.

On this clonotype itself: What it binds is not known.

The CDR3 has 15 amino acids. CDR1 is SGHRS, CDR2 YFSETQ, per germline. V was shortened by 4 bases and J by 0 bases, with 13 bases between the two germline ends. The sequence was obtained from a woman aged 18-35 years with multiple sclerosis. The chain carries TRBV5-1 and TRBJ2-5, with D possibly TRBD1 on 6 matching bases. The specimen was CD8+ T cells from blood. CDR3 loop: CASSAGRGNQETQYF. Written as DNA, the CDR3 is TGCGCCAGCAGCGCCGGTAGGGGGAACCAAGAGACCCAGTACTTC. Combining the CDR3 with reference TRBV5-1 and TRBJ2-5 gives the whole variable domain KAGVTQTPRYLIKTRGQQVTLSCSPISGHRSVSWYQQTPGQGLQFLFEYFSETQRNKGNFPGRFSGRQFSNSRSEMNVSTLELGDSALYLCASSAGRGNQETQYFGPGTRLLVL.